This T cell receptor (beta chain) came from a study of vaccination and CD4 T cells after COVID-19 (dated by TCRdb to 2022 to 2024). About the study as a whole: SARS-CoV-2 positivity had been established in the convalescent patients by nasal swab PCR, and mild disease was recorded in several of these patients and severe disease in one. The convalescent cohort included six males and four females, with two Hispanic individuals, seven Caucasians, two Asians and one multiracial person. Each participant got two doses of either the Pfizer-BioNTech BNT162b2 vaccine (n=8) or the Moderna mRNA-1273 vaccine (n=2). Post-COVID blood samples were collected from convalescent patients a median of roughly 100 days after diagnosis, with a range of about 35 to 170 days. The time from the second vaccine dose to post-vaccine blood sampling had a median of around 72 days and ranged from roughly 13 to 241 days. In roughly 10 COVID-19 convalescent patients and a handful of infection-naive healthy vaccine recipients, the spike-specific CD4+ TCR repertoire before mRNA vaccination was compared with the repertoire after mRNA vaccination.

Library preparation was by PCR. Sequencing took place on an Illumina iSeq 100. The study's own analysis went as follows. Non-productive sequences were filtered out, and CDR3s that did not start with C, did not end with F or W, or were shorter than 7 amino acids were discarded. Using R version 3.6.1, CDR3 homology was evaluated through Levenshtein distances (stringdist) along with unrooted phylogenetic trees (ape). TCRdb's own reprocessing of the public reads used fastp at Q25 and MiXCR and kept productive beta chains. Records with the same CDR3 protein are collapsed into one entry carrying the most frequent genes and DNA. The V and J calls, along with clone size, are taken from TCRdb and not from the paper's own processing. This sample comprises fewer than 15,000 distinct CDR3 sequences, roughly 71% of them detected only once. Approximately 1% of the sample goes to the ten largest clones. The convalescent patients' positive SARS-CoV-2 PCR tests fell between March and December 2020, which was before the Alpha, Beta and Delta variants emerged in the United States. Ficoll-Paque Plus gradient centrifugation was used to isolate PBMCs from whole blood, and the isolated PBMCs were then either used fresh or cryopreserved at -140C.

From the cysteine up to the phenylalanine, the CDR3 has a length of 16 residues. Only the CDR3 part of the read is kept: 48 bases, read in frame from the first base. Taken from the germline V gene (reference sequence), the CDR1 and CDR2 loops are DFQATT and SNEGSKA. Compared with germline, V lacks 0 bases and J lacks 5 bases; bases without a gene match: 7. This clonotype has just one count. No cognate antigen has been identified for it. One base away there is no much larger clone; base qualities are not given. One read gives only weak evidence. Study-level results and caveats: Although the median number of SARS-CoV-2-reactive clonotypes went up from 20 to 25 after infection to 35 to 40 after vaccination, the increase was not significant. The number of convalescent patients in the study was relatively small, and the study did not examine early timepoints following natural infection. Nearly all vaccine-specific clones in convalescent patients (304 of 307) were mono-reactive for SARS-CoV-2 spike rather than cross-reactive with common cold coronaviruses. Among convalescent patients, a median 86.3% of the SARS-CoV-2-reactive clones seen after vaccination appeared only after vaccination, which suggests priming specific to the vaccine.

The V gene is TRBV20-1 and the J gene is TRBJ1-6, with 7 bases in between that match TRBD1. Sequencing used CD4+ T cells from blood, obtained after SARS-CoV-2 vaccination. This clonotype was sampled from a human donor who had recovered from COVID-19. CDR3 reads: CSARDHRGLNNSPLHF. The DNA sequence reads TGCAGTGCTAGAGATCACAGGGGCCTTAATAATTCACCCCTCCACTTT.